Sequencing of this T cell receptor (beta chain) was carried out in a study of blood T cell repertoires in COVID-19. The wider study: From the United States, Italy and Spain came samples of acute and convalescent COVID-19. PBMCs, B-cell-depleted T cells, or T cells provided the cDNA or gDNA that made up the material.

This CDR3 has 18 residues. The V gene's germline CDR1 is SGHRS and CDR2 YFSETQ. Trimming cost V 0 bases and J 3 bases, with 20 bases left between them. Authors' processing steps: Estimation of nucleated cell counts relied on the amplification of reference gene primers. Profiled with immunoSEQ multiplex PCR; TCRdb holds only in-frame clones, not every one. That table gives V, J and clone size, and the DNA gave D and trimming. The data contain tens of thousands of clones, about 90% of them singletons. The sequence came from a human donor in a cohort sampled during active COVID-19. The sample comprised peripheral blood. This chain links TRBV5-1 with TRBJ2-3; possible D gene TRBD2, 6 bases. The CDR3, as DNA: TGCGCCAGCAGCTTGGATTCGGGGCGGGGCCGGAGGACAGATACGCAGTATTTT. The encoded protein is CASSLDSGRGRRTDTQYF.